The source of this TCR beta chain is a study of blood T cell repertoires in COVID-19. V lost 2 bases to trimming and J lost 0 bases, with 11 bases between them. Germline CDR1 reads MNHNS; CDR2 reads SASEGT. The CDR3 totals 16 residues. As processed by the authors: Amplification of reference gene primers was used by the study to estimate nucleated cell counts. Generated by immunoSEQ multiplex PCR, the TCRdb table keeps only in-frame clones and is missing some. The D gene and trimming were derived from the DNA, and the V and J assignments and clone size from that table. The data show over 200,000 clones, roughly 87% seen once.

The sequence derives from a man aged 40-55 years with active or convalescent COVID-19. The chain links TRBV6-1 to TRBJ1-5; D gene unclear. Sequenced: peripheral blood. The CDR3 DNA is TGTGCCAGCAGTGAATGGTTCGCCAGTAGCAATCAGCCCCAGCATTTT. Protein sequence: CASSEWFASSNQPQHF.